Listed below are T cell receptor beta chains from one sample, sequenced in a study of blood T cell repertoires in COVID-19. Sequenced by immunoSEQ multiplex PCR; TCRdb stores in-frame clones only, minus some. Of about 280,000 clones in the sample, 90% were seen once. The material sequenced was PBMCs or T cells enriched from blood (not recorded which). These TCRs come from a woman between 18 and 30 years old with acute COVID-19. Both conserved end residues are part of each CDR3. Each record gives: CDR3 length, D gene, clone size, J gene, V gene, CDR3 DNA, CDR3 protein. A D gene is named only where the DNA matches it firmly. The size field is filled for only some rows; it gives once, few, many or a size class.

length: 16; D: TRBD2; size: -; J: TRBJ2-1; V: TRBV9; DNA: TGTGCCAGCAGCGCCCTGGGCGGGAGCTCCTACAATGAGCAGTTCTTC; CDR3: CASSALGGSSYNEQFF
length: 16; D: -; size: -; J: TRBJ2-4; V: TRBV3-1/TRBV3-2; DNA: TGTGCCAGCGGCCCGGAAGGAGGATTAGCCAAAAACATTCAGTACTTC; CDR3: CASGPEGGLAKNIQYF
length: 15; D: -; size: -; J: TRBJ1-5; V: TRBV19; DNA: TGTGCCAGTAGCCGGACAGAAGTAAGCAATCAGCCCCAGCATTTT; CDR3: CASSRTEVSNQPQHF
length: 15; D: TRBD1; size: -; J: TRBJ2-1; V: TRBV14; DNA: TGTGCCAGCAGCTTACAGGGGGCGCGAGACAATGAGCAGTTCTTC; CDR3: CASSLQGARDNEQFF
length: 16; D: -; size: once; J: TRBJ2-7; V: TRBV4-2; DNA: TGTGCCAGCAGCCAAGAGCCGGCTGCGGGGGCGGACGAGCAGTACTTC; CDR3: CASSQEPAAGADEQYF
length: 14; D: TRBD1; size: once; J: TRBJ1-3; V: TRBV5-1; DNA: TGCGCCAGCAAACCGGACAGGGGTGAAAACACCATATATTTT; CDR3: CASKPDRGENTIYF
length: 16; D: TRBD2; size: -; J: TRBJ2-7; V: TRBV5-5; DNA: TGTGCCAGCAGCTTGAGGCTAGCGGGAGGGGTCTACGAGCAGTACTTC; CDR3: CASSLRLAGGVYEQYF
length: 14; D: -; size: -; J: TRBJ1-1; V: TRBV7-2; DNA: TGTGCCAGCAGCTTTAGTGGCGGGAACACTGAAGCTTTCTTT; CDR3: CASSFSGGNTEAFF
length: 15; D: -; size: few; J: TRBJ1-1; V: TRBV25-1; DNA: TGTGCCAGCAACCCAGGCGGGGGCTTAGGCACTGAAGCTTTCTTT; CDR3: CASNPGGGLGTEAFF
length: 15; D: TRBD1; size: once; J: TRBJ2-7; V: TRBV6-2/TRBV6-3; DNA: TGTGCCAGCAGTTACGGGGGGACAGGGGTCGCCGAGCAGTACTTC; CDR3: CASSYGGTGVAEQYF
length: 17; D: TRBD1; size: once; J: TRBJ2-3; V: TRBV10-1; DNA: TGCGCCAGCAGTGAGTCGCTACGCAGGGGGCGAGCAGATACGCAGTATTTT; CDR3: CASSESLRRGRADTQYF
length: 13; D: -; size: -; J: TRBJ2-7; V: TRBV12-3/TRBV12-4; DNA: TGTGCCAGCAGTTTCGGCGGCGCCTACGAGCAGTACTTC; CDR3: CASSFGGAYEQYF
length: 15; D: TRBD2; size: -; J: TRBJ2-1; V: TRBV5-1; DNA: TGCGCCAGCAGCTGGACTAGCGGGGTCCCCGGGGAGCAGTTCTTC; CDR3: CASSWTSGVPGEQFF
length: 18; D: -; size: once; J: TRBJ2-7; V: TRBV4-2; DNA: TGTGCCAGCAGCCAAGTTCGGTTCGGAAAGCACGGAGTCCACGAGCAGTACTTC; CDR3: CASSQVRFGKHGVHEQYF
length: 14; D: -; size: -; J: TRBJ2-7; V: TRBV19; DNA: TGTGCCAGTAGTATAGACCCTACAGGGAACGAGCAGTACTTC; CDR3: CASSIDPTGNEQYF
length: 15; D: TRBD1; size: -; J: TRBJ1-4; V: TRBV7-2; DNA: TGTGCCAGCAGCGTACGGACAGGGCAAAATGAAAAACTGTTTTTT; CDR3: CASSVRTGQNEKLFF
length: 16; D: TRBD2; size: -; J: TRBJ2-7; V: TRBV18; DNA: TGTGCCAGCTCACCACCGCGGCTAGCGGGAGGGCGTGAGCAGTACTTC; CDR3: CASSPPRLAGGREQYF
length: 15; D: TRBD2; size: -; J: TRBJ2-3; V: TRBV24-1; DNA: TGTGCCACCAGTGCCCTAGCGGGAGGGCAATATACGCAGTATTTT; CDR3: CATSALAGGQYTQYF
length: 15; D: TRBD1; size: -; J: TRBJ1-6; V: TRBV2; DNA: TGTGCCAGCAGTGGAGGCGGGACAGGGGACTCACCCCTCCACTTT; CDR3: CASSGGGTGDSPLHF
length: 10; D: -; size: -; J: TRBJ1-1; V: TRBV20-1; DNA: TGCAGTGCTGGCCGGGAGGGAGCTTTCTTT; CDR3: CSAGREGAFF
length: 14; D: -; size: -; J: TRBJ1-2; V: TRBV6-4; DNA: TGTGCCAGCAGTGACTCCTGGGCAGGGGATGGCTACACCTTC; CDR3: CASSDSWAGDGYTF
length: 15; D: -; size: -; J: TRBJ2-1; V: TRBV5-4; DNA: TGTGCCAGCAGCTCGGACGCGGGAATTAGGAATGAGCAGTTCTTC; CDR3: CASSSDAGIRNEQFF
length: 19; D: -; size: -; J: TRBJ2-1; V: TRBV28; DNA: TGTGCCAGCAGTCTCCCAACTAGCATAGGACCAATGGGTTACAATGAGCAGTTCTTC; CDR3: CASSLPTSIGPMGYNEQFF
length: 12; D: -; size: few; J: TRBJ2-7; V: TRBV12-3/TRBV12-4; DNA: TGTGCCAGCAGTTTCGGGAATTACGAGCAGTACTTC; CDR3: CASSFGNYEQYF
length: 15; D: -; size: -; J: TRBJ2-1; V: TRBV28; DNA: TGTGCCAGCAGGGAGACTGGTAGCTCCTACAATGAGCAGTTCTTC; CDR3: CASRETGSSYNEQFF
length: 15; D: -; size: -; J: TRBJ1-5; V: TRBV6-5; DNA: TGTGCCAGCAGTTCCGGACTCGGTAGCAATCAGCCCCAGCATTTT; CDR3: CASSSGLGSNQPQHF
length: 17; D: TRBD1; size: -; J: TRBJ1-2; V: TRBV2; DNA: TGTGCCAGCTCTCCCCGGGACAGGGGTCGCCCCGATTCGGGCTACACCTTC; CDR3: CASSPRDRGRPDSGYTF
length: 19; D: TRBD2; size: -; J: TRBJ2-1; V: TRBV3-1/TRBV3-2; DNA: TGTGCCAGCAGCCAAACCCCATTACCGGGACTAGCGGGCAACAATGAGCAGTTCTTC; CDR3: CASSQTPLPGLAGNNEQFF
length: 19; D: TRBD2; size: -; J: TRBJ2-3; V: TRBV7-9; DNA: TGTGCCAGCAGCCCCTGGACTAGCGGGAGAAAGGGGGACACAGATACGCAGTATTTT; CDR3: CASSPWTSGRKGDTDTQYF
length: 13; D: -; size: -; J: TRBJ2-7; V: TRBV5-1; DNA: TGCGCCAGCAGTAACCAGGGCTCCTACGAGCAGTACTTC; CDR3: CASSNQGSYEQYF
length: 13; D: -; size: -; J: TRBJ1-1; V: TRBV6-1; DNA: TGTGCCAGCAGTGAAGCTCAGGACACTGAAGCTTTCTTT; CDR3: CASSEAQDTEAFF
length: 13; D: -; size: -; J: TRBJ2-7; V: TRBV14; DNA: TGTGCCAGCAGCCAATACGGTGGAGGCGAGCAGTACTTC; CDR3: CASSQYGGGEQYF
length: 14; D: TRBD1; size: -; J: TRBJ2-7; V: TRBV24-1; DNA: TGTGCCACCAGTGATAGGGGACAGGGCTACGAGCAGTACTTC; CDR3: CATSDRGQGYEQYF
length: 13; D: -; size: -; J: TRBJ1-5; V: TRBV29-1; DNA: TGCAGCGCTTCCGACAGGTCAGGGCAGCCCCAGCATTTT; CDR3: CSASDRSGQPQHF
length: 14; D: TRBD2; size: -; J: TRBJ2-1; V: TRBV6-5; DNA: TGTGCCAGCTCCCTAGCGGGAGAGGTCAATGAGCAGTTCTTC; CDR3: CASSLAGEVNEQFF
length: 14; D: TRBD2; size: -; J: TRBJ2-7; V: TRBV3-1/TRBV3-2; DNA: TGTGCCAGCAGCCTAGCGGGAGGGACCTACGAGCAGTACTTC; CDR3: CASSLAGGTYEQYF
length: 19; D: TRBD2; size: -; J: TRBJ2-4; V: TRBV7-9; DNA: TGTGCCAGCAGCCCAATTCGGACTAGCGGGGGTCTAGCCAAAAACATTCAGTACTTC; CDR3: CASSPIRTSGGLAKNIQYF
length: 16; D: TRBD2; size: -; J: TRBJ2-1; V: TRBV5-1; DNA: TGCGCCAGCAGCTCCCCAGCGGGGCGAATCGACAATGAGCAGTTCTTC; CDR3: CASSSPAGRIDNEQFF
length: 13; D: -; size: -; J: TRBJ2-5; V: TRBV5-6; DNA: TGTGCCAGCAGCTTGGGTGCGGAAGAGACCCAGTACTTC; CDR3: CASSLGAEETQYF
length: 15; D: -; size: -; J: TRBJ1-2; V: TRBV27; DNA: TGTGCCAGCAGTCCATCGGACAGAGTACTCTATGGCTACACCTTC; CDR3: CASSPSDRVLYGYTF
length: 16; D: -; size: -; J: TRBJ2-7; V: TRBV7-2; DNA: TGTGCCAGCAGCTTAGCCGAGGAGTTCGGGTCCTACGAGCAGTACTTC; CDR3: CASSLAEEFGSYEQYF
length: 15; D: -; size: -; J: TRBJ2-3; V: TRBV7-9; DNA: TGTGCCAGCAGCTTACCAGGGGTTAGCACAGATACGCAGTATTTT; CDR3: CASSLPGVSTDTQYF
length: 15; D: -; size: -; J: TRBJ1-3; V: TRBV7-2; DNA: TGTGCCAGCAGCGAGCGAGGGGGAGATAGAAACACCATATATTTT; CDR3: CASSERGGDRNTIYF
length: 16; D: TRBD2; size: -; J: TRBJ2-7; V: TRBV7-2; DNA: TGTGCCAGCAGCTTAGATCGGGCGGGAGGCTCCTACGAGCAGTACTTC; CDR3: CASSLDRAGGSYEQYF
length: 13; D: -; size: -; J: TRBJ1-3; V: TRBV25-1; DNA: TGTGCCAGCAGGTCCCTCTCTGGAAACACCATATATTTT; CDR3: CASRSLSGNTIYF
length: 15; D: -; size: -; J: TRBJ1-3; V: TRBV7-9; DNA: TGTGCCAGCAGCTTGCCGGGGAGCTCTGGAAACACCATATATTTT; CDR3: CASSLPGSSGNTIYF
length: 12; D: -; size: -; J: TRBJ1-2; V: TRBV12-3/TRBV12-4; DNA: TGTGCCAGCAGTCGACAGGACTATGGCTACACCTTC; CDR3: CASSRQDYGYTF
length: 18; D: TRBD2; size: -; J: TRBJ2-1; V: TRBV4-3; DNA: TGCGCCAGCAGCCAAGATGAAAGGACTAGCGGGTCTCGGGATGAGCAGTTCTTC; CDR3: CASSQDERTSGSRDEQFF
length: 14; D: -; size: -; J: TRBJ1-1; V: TRBV7-8; DNA: TGTGCCAGCAGCTTATCGAGGGTGAACACTGAAGCTTTCTTT; CDR3: CASSLSRVNTEAFF
length: 14; D: TRBD1; size: -; J: TRBJ1-5; V: TRBV30; DNA: TGTGCCTGGAGTGTACGGCAGGGGGTTCAGCCCCAGCATTTT; CDR3: CAWSVRQGVQPQHF
length: 13; D: -; size: -; J: TRBJ2-7; V: TRBV19; DNA: TGTGCCACTAGGGCGACAGACTCCTACGAGCAGTACTTC; CDR3: CATRATDSYEQYF
length: 17; D: TRBD1; size: -; J: TRBJ1-5; V: TRBV10-2; DNA: TGCGCCCGCAGGCGGGGGGGTAACAGGGGTGGTCATCAGCCCCAGCATTTT; CDR3: CARRRGGNRGGHQPQHF
length: 16; D: TRBD1; size: -; J: TRBJ2-7; V: TRBV7-8; DNA: TGTGCCAGCAGGCCAGGAAAACAGGGGATTTCCTACGAGCAGTACTTC; CDR3: CASRPGKQGISYEQYF
length: 15; D: TRBD2; size: -; J: TRBJ2-3; V: TRBV11-3; DNA: TGTGCCAGCAGCCGGGGACTAGCGGGATCAGATACGCAGTATTTT; CDR3: CASSRGLAGSDTQYF
length: 14; D: TRBD1; size: -; J: TRBJ1-1; V: TRBV4-1; DNA: TGCGCCAGCAGCCGAGACAGGGCCTTTACTGAAGCTTTCTTT; CDR3: CASSRDRAFTEAFF